The sequence of this TCR beta chain was determined in a study of T cells in Graves' hyperthyroidism and ophthalmopathy. Study-wide background: Peripheral blood was obtained at initial diagnosis, preceding any treatment.

This CDR3 has 14 amino acids. V dropped 2 bases and J dropped 3 bases, with 10 bases sitting between them. The germline gives CDR1 MNHEY, CDR2 SVGAGI. Amplified regions were TCR beta CDR3 sequences from RNA transcripts. First-round RT-PCR targeting the TCR CDR3 was performed with the HTBI primer set. Each CDR3 protein is one row after TCRdb ran MiXCR on the multiplex PCR reads. This sample yields over 500,000 distinct CDR3 sequences, of which around 15% are seen a single time; approximately 15% belongs to the top ten. Study findings and constraints: The model identified upcoming ophthalmopathy a median 6.5 months ahead of onset.

Stability of Graves' hyperthyroidism was defined as absent ophthalmopathy progression within 18 months. Orbital computed tomography and thyroid ultrasound, together with serum TRAb and thyroxine and clinical symptoms, were used for diagnoses. This clonotype was seen repeatedly, ten times or more. Its antigen remains unknown. J is TRBJ1-1 and V is TRBV6-5, with TRBD1 as a possible D gene (6 bases). This clonotype was sampled from a woman in her forties with Graves' hyperthyroidism. Specimen: blood. The CDR3 is CASSYRAGDTEAFF. Here the CDR3 DNA reads TGTGCCAGCAGTTACAGGGCAGGGGACACTGAAGCTTTCTTT.